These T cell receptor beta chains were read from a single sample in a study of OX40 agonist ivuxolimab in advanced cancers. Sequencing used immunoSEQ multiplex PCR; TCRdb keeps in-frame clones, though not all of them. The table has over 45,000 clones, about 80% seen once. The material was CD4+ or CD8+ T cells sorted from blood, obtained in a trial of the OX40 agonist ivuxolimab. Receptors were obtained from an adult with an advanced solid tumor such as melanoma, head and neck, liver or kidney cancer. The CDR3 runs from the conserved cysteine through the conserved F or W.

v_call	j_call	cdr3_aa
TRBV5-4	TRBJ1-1	CASSLAAWMPMNTEAFF
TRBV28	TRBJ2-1	CASNLYNEQFF
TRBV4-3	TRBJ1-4	CASSPAGGRVEEKLFF
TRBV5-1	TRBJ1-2	CASSLVQGVSGNYGYTF
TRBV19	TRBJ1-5	CASNPGNSNQPQHF
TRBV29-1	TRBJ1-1	CSVAKQVLNTEAFF
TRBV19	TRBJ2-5	CASSIGTGQETQYF
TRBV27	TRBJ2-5	CASSLTSTGPQETQYF
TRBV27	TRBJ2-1	CASSRTSGGLEQFF
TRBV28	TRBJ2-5	CASSLSSAGGPARTQYF
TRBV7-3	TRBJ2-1	CASSSHPGGSPNNEQFF
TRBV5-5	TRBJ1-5	CASSLWRLSNQPQHF
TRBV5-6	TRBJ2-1	CASSRTTGTTSNEQFF
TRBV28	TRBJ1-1	CASSLVRGATEAFF
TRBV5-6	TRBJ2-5	CASSGKDRGIPRETQYF
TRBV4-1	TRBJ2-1	CASSQGPAGGYNEQFF
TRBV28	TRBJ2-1	CASSYSGGPQFF
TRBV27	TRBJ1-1	CASSLRARNTEAFF
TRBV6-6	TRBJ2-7	CASSYLQDEQYF
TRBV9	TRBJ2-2	CASSGGLRNTGELFF
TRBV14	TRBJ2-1	CASSPQRSSYNEQFF
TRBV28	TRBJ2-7	CASSYPGQGSYEQYF
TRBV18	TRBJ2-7	CASSPGLAGSYEQYF
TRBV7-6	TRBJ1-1	CASSLQGAMNTEAFF
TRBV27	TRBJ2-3	CASKTSGRSDTQYF
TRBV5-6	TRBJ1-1	CASSQIPGQVNTEAFF
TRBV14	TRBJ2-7	CASSPYRGPAYEQYF
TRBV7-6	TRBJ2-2	CASSRAQGRNTGELFF
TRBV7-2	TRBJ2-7	CASRLAGASYEQYF
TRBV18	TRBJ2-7	CASSPSDYEQYF
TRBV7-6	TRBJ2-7	CASSLGVSRYEQYF
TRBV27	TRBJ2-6	CASSLWDTAFGANVLTF
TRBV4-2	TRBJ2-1	CASSQAGEVLEQFF
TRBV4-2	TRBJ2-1	CASSQDRAVFYNEQFF
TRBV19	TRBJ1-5	CASQPDRESNQPQHF
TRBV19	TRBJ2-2	CASSRIDANTGELFF
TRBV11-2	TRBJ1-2	CASSSTGDVGYTF
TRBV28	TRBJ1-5	CASSLSQGAGQPQHF
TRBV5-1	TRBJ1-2	CASSSQGGGYGYTF
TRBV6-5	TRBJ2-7	CASSQKVHEQYF
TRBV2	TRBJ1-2	CASKIGGDGYTF
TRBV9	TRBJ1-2	CASSVEDRAYGYTF
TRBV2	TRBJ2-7	CASSEIIGFEQYF
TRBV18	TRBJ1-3	CASSPGLSDGLFGNTIYF
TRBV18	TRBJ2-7	CASSPTGGTGRYEQYF
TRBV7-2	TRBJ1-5	CASSQSTGADQPQHF
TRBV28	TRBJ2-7	CASSSITRAPPYEQYF
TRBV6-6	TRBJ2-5	CASSYSPVSGQETQYF
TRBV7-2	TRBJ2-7	CASSSTRTSGRSYEQYF
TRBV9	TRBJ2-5	CASSVVGLAEETQYF
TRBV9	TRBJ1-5	CASSVAGQSRVGNQPQHF
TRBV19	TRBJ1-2	CASIGSKVGYTF
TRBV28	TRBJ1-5	CASSLASSYSNQPQHF
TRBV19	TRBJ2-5	CASSSGGGETQYF
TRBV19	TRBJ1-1	CASSMGDRNTEAFF
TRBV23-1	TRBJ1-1	CAMTRDRATEAFF
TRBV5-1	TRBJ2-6	CASSLTTSGANVLTF
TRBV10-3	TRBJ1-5	CAIKSGAAGDQPQHF
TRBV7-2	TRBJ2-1	CASSLGGTVSYNEQFF
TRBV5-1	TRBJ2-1	CASSFSGLSNEQFF